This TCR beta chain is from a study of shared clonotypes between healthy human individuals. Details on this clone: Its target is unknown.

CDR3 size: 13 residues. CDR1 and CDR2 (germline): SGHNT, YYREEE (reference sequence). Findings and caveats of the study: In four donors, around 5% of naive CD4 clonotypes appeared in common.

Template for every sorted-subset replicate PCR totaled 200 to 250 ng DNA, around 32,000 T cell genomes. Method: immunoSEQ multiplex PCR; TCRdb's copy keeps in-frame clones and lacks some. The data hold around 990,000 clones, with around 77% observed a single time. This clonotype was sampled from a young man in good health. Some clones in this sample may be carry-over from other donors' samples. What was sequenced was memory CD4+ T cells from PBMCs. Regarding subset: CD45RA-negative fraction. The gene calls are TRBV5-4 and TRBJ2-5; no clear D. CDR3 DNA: TGTGTTACCGGACGCACGACACAAGAGACCCAGTACTTC. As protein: CVTGRTTQETQYF.